Listed below are T cell receptor beta chains from one sample, sequenced in a study of CD8+ T cells in alopecia areata. The table came from immunoSEQ multiplex PCR; TCRdb's copy has only in-frame clones and leaves some out. The sample lists some 170,000 clones; roughly 70% were seen once. Here the sequenced sample was CD8+ T cells sorted from blood, taken at week 0. All receptors come from a human donor with alopecia areata. The CDR3 runs from the conserved cysteine through the conserved F or W. D genes are given only for firm matches. Clone size appears in some rows only: once, few, many, or a class for an expanded clone.

DNA | CDR3 | size | V | D | length | J
TGTGCCAGCAGCGTAGAGATAGCGGGGATTTACAATGAGCAGTTCTTC | CASSVEIAGIYNEQFF | NA | TRBV9 | TRBD2 | 16 | TRBJ2-1
TGTGCCAGCAGTCACCAGGGGAGCTATGGCTACACCTTC | CASSHQGSYGYTF | NA | TRBV9 | NA | 13 | TRBJ1-2
TGTGCCAGCAGTTTTGGGACAGGGTTCTTGAAGCCCCAGCATTTT | CASSFGTGFLKPQHF | NA | TRBV27 | TRBD1 | 15 | TRBJ1-5
TGTGCCAGCAGTTTAAGGCAGGACTATGGCTACACCTTC | CASSLRQDYGYTF | NA | TRBV28 | NA | 13 | TRBJ1-2
TGTGCCACCAACCAAGATCACGAGCAGTACTTC | CATNQDHEQYF | few | TRBV10-3 | NA | 11 | TRBJ2-7
TGCGCCAGCAAGAAGGGGGATGGCGGGGAGCTGTTTTTT | CASKKGDGGELFF | NA | TRBV5-1 | NA | 13 | TRBJ2-2
TGTGCCAGCAGCTTAGGTTACTCCTATGGCTACACCTTC | CASSLGYSYGYTF | NA | TRBV7-9 | NA | 13 | TRBJ1-2
TGTGCCAGCAGTTTATCGAAAGGACGGACCTACGAGCAGTACTTC | CASSLSKGRTYEQYF | once | TRBV27 | NA | 15 | TRBJ2-7
TGTGCCAGCACCCAACAGGGCCCCGACTACGAGCAGTACTTC | CASTQQGPDYEQYF | few | TRBV9 | NA | 14 | TRBJ2-7
TGTGCCAGTAGTATGACTAGCGGGGGGGCCGGAGATACGCAGTATTTT | CASSMTSGGAGDTQYF | NA | TRBV19 | TRBD2 | 16 | TRBJ2-3
TGCGCCAGCAGATCTCCGAACACCGGGGAGCTGTTTTTT | CASRSPNTGELFF | NA | TRBV5-1 | NA | 13 | TRBJ2-2
TGTGCCAGCAGCTTGGAGGGGGTGAGGAGAGAGACCCAGTACTTC | CASSLEGVRRETQYF | NA | TRBV5-6 | NA | 15 | TRBJ2-5
TGCAGCGCATTGGGGGAGCGCTACACCTTC | CSALGERYTF | NA | TRBV29-1 | NA | 10 | TRBJ1-2
TGTGCCTGGTCTGGCTCGGCCTACGAGCAGTACTTC | CAWSGSAYEQYF | NA | TRBV30 | NA | 12 | TRBJ2-7
TGTGCCAGCACTGGGGGGACCGACTCCTACGAGCAGTACTTC | CASTGGTDSYEQYF | NA | TRBV25-1 | NA | 14 | TRBJ2-7
TGTGCCTGGATACCACAGGGGGAAGAGACCCAGTACTTC | CAWIPQGEETQYF | few | TRBV30 | TRBD1 | 13 | TRBJ2-5
TGTGCCAGCACCCGAGGGTCACAGGGGGGCGAGCAGTACTTC | CASTRGSQGGEQYF | NA | TRBV7-9 | TRBD1 | 14 | TRBJ2-7
TGTGCCAGTAGTGACAGGGGGCTGAATCAGCCCCAGCATTTT | CASSDRGLNQPQHF | NA | TRBV19 | TRBD1 | 14 | TRBJ1-5
TGTGCCAGCAGAAACCGGGACAGGGGGCATACCGGGGAGCTGTTTTTT | CASRNRDRGHTGELFF | NA | TRBV7-9 | TRBD1 | 16 | TRBJ2-2
TGCGCCAGCAGCCTCGGGACCGCCTCCTCCTACGAGCAGTACTTC | CASSLGTASSYEQYF | NA | TRBV4-1 | NA | 15 | TRBJ2-7